The T cell receptor (beta chain) described here comes from a study of response to subunit inactivated influenza vaccine. General study findings and limits: Seasonal influenza vaccination, on each occasion, was suggested by the authors to recruit few new T cells.

This clonotype was detected a few times. What it binds is not known. MiXCR, run by TCRdb on the RT-PCR reads, gives a single entry per CDR3 protein. The data show more than 150,000 distinct CDR3 sequences, 9.2% seen once. The CDR3 has 13 amino acids. With 6 bases clipped from V and 0 bases from J, the junction kept 2 bases outside the gene matches. CDR1 and CDR2 (germline): MNHEY, SMNVEV (reference sequence). The sequence derives from a man aged 50-60 years who received an inactivated influenza vaccine. V is TRBV27 and J is TRBJ2-7; 7 bases are shared with TRBD1. The specimen comprised non-naive T cells sorted from PBMCs, sampled on the day of vaccination. The CDR3 region has the DNA TGTGCCAGCAGCCACAGGGGCTCCTACGAGCAGTACTTC. Translation gives CASSHRGSYEQYF.